Shown below are 8 T cell receptor beta chains from a single sample sequenced in a study of CXCR3-negative and CXCR3-positive naive CD8 T cells. 5' RACE with UMI labels generated the TRB cDNA libraries. TCRdb reprocessed the 5' RACE reads; each CDR3 protein has one entry and no DNA is given. The specimen's table records about 120,000 distinct CDR3 sequences. Sequencing was done on a sample of naive CXCR3- CD8+ T cells from blood. Specified subset: CD45RO-CCR7+CD27+CD95- naive CD8+ T cells lacking CXCR3 (TNR3-). These receptors were taken from a human donor in good health. Some clones in this sample may be carry-over from other donors' samples.

V usage is TRBV12-3 or TRBV12-4 and J usage is TRBJ2-1; checking the TCRdb D call of TRBD2 is not possible without DNA. This CDR3 spans 14 amino acids. The CDR3 protein is CASSLVSLAGEQFF.

The chain couples TRBV6-5 to TRBJ2-3; the TRBD1 assignment by TCRdb is unverifiable without DNA. Germline values: CDR1 MNHEY, CDR2 SVGAGI. The CDR3 totals 16 residues. CDR3 region: CATLASGTGRADTQYF.

This chain connects TRBV6-5 to TRBJ1-5. This CDR3 spans 16 amino acids. Germline CDR1 reads MNHEY; CDR2 reads SVGAGI. The chain's CDR3 is CASSPSSSHSNQPQHF.

The rearrangement uses TRBV7-2 and TRBJ2-7; TCRdb names TRBD2, which stays unverified in the absence of DNA. The CDR3 is 16 residues long. CDR1 is SGHTA, CDR2 FQGNSA, per germline. The chain's CDR3 is CASSLATGTRYYEQYF.

The chain is built from TRBV7-9 and TRBJ2-6. The germline V gene has CDR1 SEHNR and CDR2 FQNEAQ (reference sequence). The CDR3 runs 15 residues. CDR3 sequence: CASSGESSGANVLTF.

The rearrangement uses TRBV29-1 and TRBJ1-4; the TRBD1 assignment by TCRdb is unverifiable without DNA. The V gene's germline CDR1 is SQVTM and CDR2 ANQGSEA. There are 15 residues in the CDR3. CDR3 in amino acids: CSVEPQGPTNEKLFF. The variable domain in full, with the rest retrieved from reference TRBV29-1 and TRBJ1-4, is SAVISQKPSRDICQRGTSLTIQCQVDSQVTMMFWYRQQPGQSLTLIATANQGSEATYESGFVIDKFPISRPNLTFSTLTVSNMSPEDSSIYLCSVEPQGPTNEKLFFGSGTQLSVL.

This rearrangement joins TRBV29-1 to TRBJ2-1; TCRdb's D call, TRBD1, is unchecked because there is no DNA. CDR1 SQVTM and CDR2 ANQGSEA come from the germline V gene. This CDR3 has 12 residues. CDR3 loop: CSVPNRGPEQFF.

The chain links TRBV12-3 or TRBV12-4 to TRBJ2-5; TCRdb returns TRBD1, unconfirmable since there is no DNA. The CDR3 sequence is 17 residues long. The CDR3 sequence: CASSLQKGQGAGETQYF.